This is a list of T cell receptor beta chains from one sample in a study of blood T cell repertoires in COVID-19. Generated by immunoSEQ multiplex PCR, the TCRdb table keeps only in-frame clones and is missing some. The repertoire holds 31,000 or so clones, with about 86% as singletons. Sequences were obtained from peripheral blood. The receptors derive from a human donor with active COVID-19. The donor label of this sample is uncertain. Each CDR3 is given with its conserved first and last residue. Each record gives: V gene, J gene, CDR3 protein.

TRBV6-6	TRBJ2-7	CASSPETGTHYSYEQYF
TRBV5-6	TRBJ2-1	CASSLVGEQFF
TRBV18	TRBJ2-7	CASSPEASGRTYEQYF
TRBV18	TRBJ2-5	CASSLAAAETQYF
TRBV4-3	TRBJ2-7	CASSQDASGTYEQYF
TRBV7-9	TRBJ2-7	CASSFSGAAYEQYF
TRBV6-5	TRBJ2-7	CASSRAYEQYF
TRBV18	TRBJ1-3	CASSPQGGNTIYF
TRBV14	TRBJ2-3	CASSPFTDTQYF
TRBV7-3	TRBJ2-2	CASSSDSGELFF
TRBV7-3	TRBJ2-7	CASSRGTGLGGEQYF
TRBV5-1	TRBJ2-1	CASSLGPSGGASNEQFF
TRBV11-3	TRBJ2-5	CASSLALSETQYF
TRBV19	TRBJ1-4	CASSISDRVNEKLFF
TRBV5-1	TRBJ2-3	CASSLAAGEGDTQYF
TRBV7-2	TRBJ1-2	CASSSRQGVVGGYTF
TRBV19	TRBJ2-2	CASRGGNTGELFF
TRBV7-7	TRBJ2-7	CASSSARGHEQYF
TRBV7-8	TRBJ2-7	CASSFQPRQRGNEQYF
TRBV5-1	TRBJ2-7	CASSIQGGTTYEQYF
TRBV5-1	TRBJ2-5	CASSLASGQETQYF
TRBV6-6	TRBJ2-5	CASSTPGFQETQYF
TRBV30	TRBJ2-7	CAWNRGRYEQYF
TRBV27	TRBJ1-4	CASSGAAFNEKLFF
TRBV7-2	TRBJ2-7	CASSLTPDSPYEQYF
TRBV12-3/TRBV12-4	TRBJ2-5	CASNTGSQETQYF
TRBV4-3	TRBJ2-7	CASSQGPLAGQGSYEQYF
TRBV19	TRBJ2-7	CASSIVIGQAAYEQYF
TRBV9	TRBJ2-7	CASSVAHLLRSYEQYF